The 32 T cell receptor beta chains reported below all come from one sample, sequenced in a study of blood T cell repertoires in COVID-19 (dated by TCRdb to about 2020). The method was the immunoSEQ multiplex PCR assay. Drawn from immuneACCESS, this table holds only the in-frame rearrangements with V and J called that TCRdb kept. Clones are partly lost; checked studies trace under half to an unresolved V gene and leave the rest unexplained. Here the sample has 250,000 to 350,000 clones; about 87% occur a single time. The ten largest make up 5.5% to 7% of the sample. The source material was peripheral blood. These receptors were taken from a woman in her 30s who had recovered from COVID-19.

CDR3 protein: CASSPEKGVTGGFDEQYF. DNA for the CDR3: TGTGCCAGCAGCCCGGAAAAGGGGGTGACAGGGGGCTTCGACGAGCAGTACTTC. This sequence joins TRBV7-9 and TRBJ2-7, with 10 bases matching TRBD1. V was clipped by 5 bases and J by 5 bases; unmatched bases: 18. The CDR3 is made up of 18 amino acids. Per germline, CDR1 SEHNR and CDR2 FQNEAQ (reference sequence). Filled out from reference TRBV7-9 and TRBJ2-7, the complete variable domain reads DTGVSQNPRHKITKRGQNVTFRCDPISEHNRLYWYRQTLGQGPEFLTYFQNEAQLEKSRLLSDRFSAERPKGSFSTLEIQRTEQGDSAMYLCASSPEKGVTGGFDEQYFGPGTRLTVT.

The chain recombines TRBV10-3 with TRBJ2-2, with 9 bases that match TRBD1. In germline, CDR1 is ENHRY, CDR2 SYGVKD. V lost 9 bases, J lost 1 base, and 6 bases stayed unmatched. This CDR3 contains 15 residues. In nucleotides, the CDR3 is TGTGCCATATTACCGGGACAGGGGAACACCGGGGAGCTGTTTTTT. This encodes CAILPGQGNTGELFF.

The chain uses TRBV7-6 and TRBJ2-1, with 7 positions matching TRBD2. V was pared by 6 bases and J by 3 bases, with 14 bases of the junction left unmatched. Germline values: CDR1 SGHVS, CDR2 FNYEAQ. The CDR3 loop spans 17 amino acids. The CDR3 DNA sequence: TGTGCCAGCAGGGACGAGCGGGGTTTAGGGCTCTACAATGAGCAGTTCTTC. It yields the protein CASRDERGLGLYNEQFF.

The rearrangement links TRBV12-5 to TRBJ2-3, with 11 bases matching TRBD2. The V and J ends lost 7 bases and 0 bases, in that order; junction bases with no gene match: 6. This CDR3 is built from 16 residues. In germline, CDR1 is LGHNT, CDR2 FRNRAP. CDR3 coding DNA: TGTGCTAGTGCCGACCTAGCGGGGGGAAGCACAGATACGCAGTATTTT. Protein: CASADLAGGSTDTQYF.

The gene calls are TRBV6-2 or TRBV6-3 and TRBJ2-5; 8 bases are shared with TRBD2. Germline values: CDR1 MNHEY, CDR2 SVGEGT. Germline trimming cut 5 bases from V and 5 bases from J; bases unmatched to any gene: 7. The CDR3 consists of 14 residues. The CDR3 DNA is TGTGCCAGCAGTATAGCGGGGAAAATGGAGACCCAGTACTTC. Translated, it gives CASSIAGKMETQYF.

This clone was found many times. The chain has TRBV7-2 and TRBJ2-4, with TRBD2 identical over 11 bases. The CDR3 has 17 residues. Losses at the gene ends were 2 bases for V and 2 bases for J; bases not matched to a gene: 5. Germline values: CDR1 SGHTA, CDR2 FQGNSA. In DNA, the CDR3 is TGTGCCAGCAGCTTATACTTAGCGGGGGGGTCCAAAAACATTCAGTACTTC. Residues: CASSLYLAGGSKNIQYF.

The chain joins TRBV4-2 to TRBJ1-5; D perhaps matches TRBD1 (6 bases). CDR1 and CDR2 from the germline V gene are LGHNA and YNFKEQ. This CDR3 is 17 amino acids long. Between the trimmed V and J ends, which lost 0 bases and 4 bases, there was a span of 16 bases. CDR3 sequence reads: CASSQDPQGTRNQPQHF. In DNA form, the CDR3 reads TGTGCCAGCAGCCAAGACCCACAGGGTACGCGGAATCAGCCCCAGCATTTT.

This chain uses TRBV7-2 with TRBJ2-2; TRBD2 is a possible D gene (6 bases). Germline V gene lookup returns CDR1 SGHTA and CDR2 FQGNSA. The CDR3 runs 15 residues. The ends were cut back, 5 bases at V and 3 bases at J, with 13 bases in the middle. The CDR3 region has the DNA TGTGCCAGCAGCCCACGATCTAGCGACACCGGGGAGCTGTTTTTT. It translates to CASSPRSSDTGELFF. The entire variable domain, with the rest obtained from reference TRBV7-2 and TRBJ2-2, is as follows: GAGVSQSPSNKVTEKGKDVELRCDPISGHTALYWYRQSLGQGLEFLIYFQGNSAPDKSGLPSDRFSAERTGGSVSTLTIQRTQQEDSAVYLCASSPRSSDTGELFFGEGSRLTVL.

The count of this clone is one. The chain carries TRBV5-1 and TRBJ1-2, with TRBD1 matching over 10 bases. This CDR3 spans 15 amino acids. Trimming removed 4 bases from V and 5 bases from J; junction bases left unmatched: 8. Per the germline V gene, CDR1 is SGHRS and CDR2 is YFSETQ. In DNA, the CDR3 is TGCGCCAGCAGCCGCGGGTCGGGACAGGGGTATGGCTACACCTTC. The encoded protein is CASSRGSGQGYGYTF.

CDR3 sequence reads: CASSVEPGEVHEQYF. The CDR3 DNA is TGTGCCAGCAGCGTAGAGCCGGGAGAAGTGCACGAGCAGTACTTC. This sequence joins TRBV9 and TRBJ2-7, with D perhaps TRBD2 (6 bases). CDR1 is SGDLS, CDR2 YYNGEE, per germline. The CDR3 consists of 15 residues. The germline V and J ends were trimmed by 0 bases and 5 bases, with 15 bases remaining between them.

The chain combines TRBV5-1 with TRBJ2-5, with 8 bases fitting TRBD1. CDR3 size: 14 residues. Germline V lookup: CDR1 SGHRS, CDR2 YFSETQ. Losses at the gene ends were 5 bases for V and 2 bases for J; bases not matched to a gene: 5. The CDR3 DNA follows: TGCGCCAGCAGGGGCGGGACAGGACAAGAGACCCAGTACTTC. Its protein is CASRGGTGQETQYF.

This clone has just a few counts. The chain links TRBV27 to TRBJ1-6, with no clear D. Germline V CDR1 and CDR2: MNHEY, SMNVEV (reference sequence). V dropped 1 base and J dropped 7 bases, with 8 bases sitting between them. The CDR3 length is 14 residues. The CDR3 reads CASSLFRLNSPLHF. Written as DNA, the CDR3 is TGTGCCAGCAGTTTATTCCGACTCAATTCACCCCTCCACTTT.

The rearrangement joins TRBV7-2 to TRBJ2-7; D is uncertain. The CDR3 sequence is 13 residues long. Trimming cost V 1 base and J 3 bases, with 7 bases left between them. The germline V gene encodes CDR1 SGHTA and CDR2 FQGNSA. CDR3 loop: CASSLGGGYEQYF. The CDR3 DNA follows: TGTGCCAGCAGCTTAGGTGGCGGCTACGAGCAGTACTTC. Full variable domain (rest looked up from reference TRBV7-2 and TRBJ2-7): GAGVSQSPSNKVTEKGKDVELRCDPISGHTALYWYRQSLGQGLEFLIYFQGNSAPDKSGLPSDRFSAERTGGSVSTLTIQRTQQEDSAVYLCASSLGGGYEQYFGPGTRLTVT.

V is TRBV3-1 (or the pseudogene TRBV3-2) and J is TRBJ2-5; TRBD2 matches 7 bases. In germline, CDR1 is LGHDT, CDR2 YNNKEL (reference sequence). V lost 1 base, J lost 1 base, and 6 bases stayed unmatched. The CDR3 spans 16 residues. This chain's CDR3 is CASSQGQGGSQETQYF. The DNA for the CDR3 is TGTGCCAGCAGCCAAGGCCAGGGAGGGTCCCAAGAGACCCAGTACTTC.

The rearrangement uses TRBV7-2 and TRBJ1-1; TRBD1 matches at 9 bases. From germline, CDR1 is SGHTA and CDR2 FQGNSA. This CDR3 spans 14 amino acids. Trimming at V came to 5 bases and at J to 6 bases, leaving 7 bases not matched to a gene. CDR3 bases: TGTGCCAGCAGCGAGGGACAGGGTGTGCCTGAAGCTTTCTTT. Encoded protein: CASSEGQGVPEAFF.

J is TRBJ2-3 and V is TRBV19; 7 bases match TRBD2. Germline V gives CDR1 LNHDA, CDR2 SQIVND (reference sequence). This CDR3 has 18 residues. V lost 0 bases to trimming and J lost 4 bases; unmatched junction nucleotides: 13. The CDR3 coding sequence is TGTGCCAGTAGTATAGATCGAAGTACTAGCGTCAGGGCAGATACGCAGTATTTT. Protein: CASSIDRSTSVRADTQYF.

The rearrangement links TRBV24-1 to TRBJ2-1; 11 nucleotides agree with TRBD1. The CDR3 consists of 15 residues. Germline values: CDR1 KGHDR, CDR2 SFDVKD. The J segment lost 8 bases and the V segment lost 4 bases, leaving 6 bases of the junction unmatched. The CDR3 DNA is TGTGCCACCAGTGACCCGGGACAGGGGGACCATGAGCAGTTCTTC. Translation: CATSDPGQGDHEQFF.

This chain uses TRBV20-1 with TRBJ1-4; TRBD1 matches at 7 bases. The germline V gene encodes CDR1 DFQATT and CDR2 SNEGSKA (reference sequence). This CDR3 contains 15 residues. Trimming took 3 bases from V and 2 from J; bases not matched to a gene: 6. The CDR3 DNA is TGCAGTGCTAGTGACAGGGCCGGGACTAATGAAAAACTGTTTTTT. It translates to CSASDRAGTNEKLFF.

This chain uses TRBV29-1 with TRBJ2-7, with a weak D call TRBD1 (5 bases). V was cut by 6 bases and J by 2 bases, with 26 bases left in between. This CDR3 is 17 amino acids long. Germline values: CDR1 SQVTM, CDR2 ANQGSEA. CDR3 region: CSVLTRRQPTITYEQYF. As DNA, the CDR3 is TGCAGCGTCTTAACCAGGAGACAGCCTACAATAACCTACGAGCAGTACTTC.

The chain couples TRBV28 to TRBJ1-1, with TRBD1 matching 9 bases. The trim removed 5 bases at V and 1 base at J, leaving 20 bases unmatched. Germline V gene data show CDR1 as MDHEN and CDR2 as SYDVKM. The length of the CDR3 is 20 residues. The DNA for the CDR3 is TGTGCCAGCAGTCCCCCCCTTTGGAGGACAGGGGCATATTCGAACACTGAAGCTTTCTTT. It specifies CASSPPLWRTGAYSNTEAFF.

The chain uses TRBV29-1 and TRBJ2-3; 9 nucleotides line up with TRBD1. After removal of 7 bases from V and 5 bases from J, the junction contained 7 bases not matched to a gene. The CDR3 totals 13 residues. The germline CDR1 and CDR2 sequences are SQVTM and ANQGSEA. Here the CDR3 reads CSDRDRAKDTQYF. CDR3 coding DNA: TGCAGCGACCGGGACAGGGCTAAAGATACGCAGTATTTT.

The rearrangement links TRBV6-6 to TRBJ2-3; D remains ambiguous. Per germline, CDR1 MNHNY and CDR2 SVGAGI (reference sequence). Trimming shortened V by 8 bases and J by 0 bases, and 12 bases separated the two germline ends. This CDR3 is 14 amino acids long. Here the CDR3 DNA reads TGTGCCAGCCACCTTGGTCTAAGCACAGATACGCAGTATTTT. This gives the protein CASHLGLSTDTQYF.

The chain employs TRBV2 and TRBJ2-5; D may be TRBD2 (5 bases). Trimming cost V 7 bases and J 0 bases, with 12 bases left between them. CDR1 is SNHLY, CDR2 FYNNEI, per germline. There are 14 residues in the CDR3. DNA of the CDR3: TGTGCCAGCACCCCCACGGGGTACCAAGAGACCCAGTACTTC. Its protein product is CASTPTGYQETQYF.

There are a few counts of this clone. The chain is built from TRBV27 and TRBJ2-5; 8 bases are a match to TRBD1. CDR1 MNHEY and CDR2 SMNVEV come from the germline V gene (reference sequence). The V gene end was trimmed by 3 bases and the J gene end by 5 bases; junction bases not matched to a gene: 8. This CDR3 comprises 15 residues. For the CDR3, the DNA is TGTGCCAGCAGTTTCTCCCCGGACAGGGTGGAGACCCAGTACTTC. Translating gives CASSFSPDRVETQYF.

The CDR3 sequence is CASSMADQPQHF. The CDR3 region has the DNA TGTGCCAGTAGTATGGCTGATCAGCCCCAGCATTTT. The chain joins TRBV19 to TRBJ1-5; the D is unclear. CDR1 is LNHDA and CDR2 is SQIVND in the germline V gene (reference sequence). The ends were cut back, 3 bases at V and 5 bases at J, with 5 bases in the middle. There are 12 residues in the CDR3.

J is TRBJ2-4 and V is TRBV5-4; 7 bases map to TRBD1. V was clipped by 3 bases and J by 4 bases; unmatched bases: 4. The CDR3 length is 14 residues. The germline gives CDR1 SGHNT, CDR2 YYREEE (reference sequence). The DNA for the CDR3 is TGTGCCAGCAGCTCGGGACAGTTGAAAAACATTCAGTACTTC. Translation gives CASSSGQLKNIQYF.

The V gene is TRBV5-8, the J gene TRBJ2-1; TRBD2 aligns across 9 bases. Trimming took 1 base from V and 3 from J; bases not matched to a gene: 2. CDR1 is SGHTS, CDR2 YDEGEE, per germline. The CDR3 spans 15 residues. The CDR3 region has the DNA TGTGCCAGCAGCTTGCGCGGGGGGGTCTACAATGAGCAGTTCTTC. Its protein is CASSLRGGVYNEQFF.

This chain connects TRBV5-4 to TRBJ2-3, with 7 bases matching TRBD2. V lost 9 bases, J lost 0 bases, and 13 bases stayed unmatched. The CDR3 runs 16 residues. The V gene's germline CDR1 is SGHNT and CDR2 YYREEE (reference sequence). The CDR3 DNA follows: TGTGCCATCTCCCCCCACGGGGGGACTAGCACAGATACGCAGTATTTT. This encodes CAISPHGGTSTDTQYF.

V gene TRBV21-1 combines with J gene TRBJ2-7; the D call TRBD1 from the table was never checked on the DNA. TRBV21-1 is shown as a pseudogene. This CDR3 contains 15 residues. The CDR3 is CASSIFRDRMDEQYF. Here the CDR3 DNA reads TGTGCCAGCAGCATCTTCCGGGACAGGATGGATGAGCAGTACTTC.

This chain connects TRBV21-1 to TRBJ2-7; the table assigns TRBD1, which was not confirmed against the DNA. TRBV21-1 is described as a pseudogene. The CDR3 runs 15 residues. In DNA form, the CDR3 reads TGTGCCAGCAGCAAAGAATTGAGACAGGACTGCGAGCAGTACTTC. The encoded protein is CASSKELRQDCEQYF.

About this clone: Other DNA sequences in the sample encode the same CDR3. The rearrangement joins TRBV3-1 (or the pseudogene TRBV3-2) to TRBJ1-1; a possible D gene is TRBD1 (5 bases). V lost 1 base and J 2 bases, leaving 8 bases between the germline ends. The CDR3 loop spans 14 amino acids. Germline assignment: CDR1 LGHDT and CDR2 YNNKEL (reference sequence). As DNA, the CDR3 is TGTGCCAGCAGCCAAGGCGGGGGTAACACTGAAGCTTTCTTT. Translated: CASSQGGGNTEAFF.

The chain's CDR3 is CSASVVEAGGSADTQYF. Here the CDR3 DNA reads TGCAGTGCTAGTGTCGTCGAGGCGGGGGGGTCGGCAGATACGCAGTATTTT. This rearrangement joins TRBV20-1 to TRBJ2-3; 9 nucleotides agree with TRBD2. The germline CDR1 and CDR2 sequences are DFQATT and SNEGSKA (reference sequence). The CDR3 runs to 17 residues. J gave up 4 bases and V 3 bases, and 14 bases lay outside the gene matches.